This T cell receptor (beta chain) was found in a study of metastatic and nonmetastatic thyroid tumors. Whole-study results and caveats: Patients with malignant thyroid tumors reportedly had significantly higher TCR beta diversity than those with benign nodules, in blood and tumor.

By share, this clone counts as large. Antigen unknown. There were no patients who had received any treatment before thyroid surgery. MiXCR was used by TCRdb to re-call the PCR reads. Of under 4,000 clones in the sample, less than 40% were seen once. This receptor was identified in a female donor with papillary thyroid cancer or a benign thyroid nodule (not recorded which). Some clones in this sample may be carry-over from other donors' samples. Sequencing was carried out using adjacent normal tissue.

CDR3 sequence reads: CATSPGWGTTEAFF. CDR3 coding DNA: TGTGCCACCAGTCCCGGTTGGGGTACCACTGAAGCTTTCTTT. V and J are TRBV15 and TRBJ1-1; D is unresolved. The V gene's germline CDR1 is LNHNV and CDR2 YYDKDF (reference sequence). The V gene lost 6 bases and the J gene lost 4 bases, with 15 bases spanning the gap. The CDR3 spans 14 residues.